Each of the 18 T cell receptor beta chains below was sequenced from the same sample in a study of tumor and adjacent non-tumor tissue in lung cancer (dated by TCRdb to 2016 to 2018). The protocol used for the library was multiplex PCR. The sequencing machine was an Illumina HiSeq 2500. Following protocols modified from ARM-PCR, the researchers constructed TCRbeta libraries through three rounds of nested PCR with primers (Table S4). Using fastp trimming at Q25 and MiXCR clonotype assembly, TCRdb reanalyzed the public sequencing data and kept in-frame beta chains. Records with the same CDR3 protein are collapsed into one entry carrying the most frequent genes and DNA. For this sample there are almost 75,000 distinct CDR3 sequences; 55% to 70% appear just once. The biggest ten clones account for approximately 30% of the sample. RNA was isolated from bulk, unsorted tissue, and RNA quality was assessed with a NanoDrop ND-1000 and an Agilent 2100. For the normal lung samples, distant non-tumor tissue was collected more than 3 cm away from the tumor edge.

Sequenced sample: distant non-tumor lung tissue. These receptors all stem from a woman aged 50 to 65 with non-small cell lung cancer.

In the case of this clonotype: This is likely a read error, given that the CDR3 carries no conserved phenylalanine or tryptophan at its end. The chain recombines TRBV11-2 with TRBJ2-1; D unclear. The CDR3 is 13 amino acids. Germline CDR1 is SGHAT and CDR2 is FQNNGV. In DNA, the CDR3 is TGTGCCAGCAGCTTAGATCTCGGTAATGAACAGTTCTTA. Amino acid sequence: CASSLDLGNEQFL.

This clonotype was observed once. The CDR3 DNA sequence: TGTGCCAGCAGAAACACTCGCTCCGGGACTAGCGGGAGTGATTATACGGGGGAGCTGTTTTTT. It translates to CASRNTRSGTSGSDYTGELFF. The chain recombines TRBV28 with TRBJ2-2; 14 nucleotides match TRBD2. The CDR3 is made up of 21 amino acids. Germline V CDR1 and CDR2: MDHEN, SYDVKM. J lost 8 bases, V lost 6 bases, and 23 bases had no gene match. The whole variable domain, filled in from reference TRBV28 and TRBJ2-2, reads DVKVTQSSRYLVKRTGEKVFLECVQDMDHENMFWYRQDPGLGLRLIYFSYDVKMKEKGDIPEGYSVSREKKERFSLILESASTNQTSMYLCASRNTRSGTSGSDYTGELFFGEGSRLTVL.

This clonotype is a singleton in its sample. Without the conserved terminal phenylalanine or tryptophan, this CDR3 likely stems from a read error. This chain joins TRBV20-1 and TRBJ2-1; TRBD2 matches 9 bases. Germline V gene data show CDR1 as DFQATT and CDR2 as SNEGSKA (reference sequence). The CDR3 contains 14 residues. This chain's CDR3 is CSVSGRNSYKEQFS. The CDR3 DNA sequence: TGCAGTGTTAGCGGGAGAAACTCCTACAAAGAGCAGTTCTCC.

The chain employs TRBV7-9 and TRBJ2-1; TRBD2 matches 13 bases. Unmatched junction bases numbered 6, after V lost 7 bases and J lost 3 bases. Germline-derived CDR1 and CDR2 are SEHNR and FQNEAQ (reference sequence). CDR3 length: 16 residues. CDR3 nucleotides: TGTGCCAGCACTCCCGGGACTAGCGGGAACTACAATGAGCAGTTCTTC. Amino acid sequence: CASTPGTSGNYNEQFF.

Here the CDR3 reads CASSNGAGTYEQYF. The CDR3 DNA reads as TGTGCCAGTAGTAACGGGGCGGGGACCTACGAGCAGTACTTC. The gene calls are TRBV12-3 or TRBV12-4 and TRBJ2-7; possible D gene TRBD2, 6 bases. The V gene lost 9 bases and the J gene lost 2 bases, with 17 bases spanning the gap. The CDR3 covers 14 residues.

On this clonotype itself: The conserved phenylalanine or tryptophan normally closing the CDR3 is absent here, so this likely arose from a read error. The V and J genes are TRBV5-4 and TRBJ1-2; 10 bases fit TRBD1. V trimming: 3 bases; J trimming: 7 bases; junction bases outside the gene matches: 9. CDR1 and CDR2 (germline): SGHNT, YYREEE (reference sequence). The CDR3 covers 15 residues. The CDR3 DNA sequence: TGTGCCAGCAGCTCCCACCGGACAGGGGGAGGTGGCTACACCTCC. Residues: CASSSHRTGGGGYTS.

The chain couples TRBV12-3 or TRBV12-4 to TRBJ2-1, with a possible D match to TRBD1 (5 bases). Trimming pared 6 bases from V and 9 bases from J, leaving 21 bases between. This CDR3 is built from 15 residues. In nucleotides, the CDR3 is TGTGCCAGCAGCTCAACCGGAATGCCAGACAGTGAGCAGTTCTTC. This translates into CASSSTGMPDSEQFF.

About this clonotype: A single base separates this from a much larger clone, so it may be a read error. The chain links TRBV6-2 or TRBV6-3 to TRBJ2-5; the D is unclear. The ends were cut back, 9 bases at V and 7 bases at J, with 15 bases in the middle. This CDR3 region has 12 residues. The germline V gene encodes CDR1 MNHEY and CDR2 SVGEGT. Written as DNA, the CDR3 is TGTGCCAGGAGAGTAGCCCGGGCGACCCAGTACTTC. This translates into CARRVARATQYF.

This chain uses TRBV6-2 or TRBV6-3 with TRBJ2-7; D is unclear. This CDR3 is built from 16 residues. Germline CDR1 reads MNHEY; CDR2 reads SVGEGT. Trimming stripped 7 bases from V and 4 bases from J, with 23 bases between. CDR3 region: CASTDRAPRQNYEQYF. DNA of the CDR3: TGTGCCAGCACTGACCGCGCACCGAGACAAAATTACGAGCAGTACTTC.

A word on this clonotype: The junction differs from germline at one of its ends, possibly a read error. J is TRBJ2-5 and V is TRBV11-2; TRBD1 is a possible D gene (6 bases). CDR3 length: 15 amino acids. CDR1 and CDR2 (germline): SGHAT, FQNNGV. The CDR3 here is CASSLVRQAPIAQHF. DNA for the CDR3: TGTGCCAGTAGCTTAGTTCGACAGGCCCCGATCGCCCAGCACTTC.

The table lists this clonotype with a count of one. The chain carries TRBV19 and TRBJ2-1; TRBD1 matches at 7 bases. The CDR3 totals 14 residues. With 4 bases clipped from V and 3 bases from J, the junction kept 3 bases outside the gene matches. Germline V gene sequence: CDR1 LNHDA, CDR2 SQIVND (reference sequence). The CDR3 nucleotides are TGTGCCAGTAGTAGCCAGGGGGACTACAATGAGCAGTTCTTC. Translating gives CASSSQGDYNEQFF.

The chain uses TRBV20-1 and TRBJ1-2; no definite D call. Germline CDR1 DFQATT, CDR2 SNEGSKA (reference sequence). The CDR3 sequence is 14 residues long. V was shortened by 3 bases and J by 7 bases, with 18 bases between the two germline ends. The CDR3 is CSASQPSHPGGYTF. CDR3 bases: TGCAGTGCTAGTCAGCCGAGTCACCCTGGTGGCTACACCTTC.

As for this clonotype: A read error is possible here, since a much larger clone lies one base away. This chain connects TRBV4-1 to TRBJ1-1, with a possible D match to TRBD1 (6 bases). Germline V gene lookup returns CDR1 MGHRA and CDR2 YSYEKL. The CDR3 runs 16 residues. The CDR3 reads CASGQDPYRVSTEAFF. DNA of the CDR3: TGCGCCAGCGGCCAAGATCCTTACAGGGTCAGCACTGAAGCTTTCTTT.

This clonotype was picked up many times. J is TRBJ2-2 and V is TRBV29-1; possible D gene TRBD1, 5 bases. Germline V CDR1 and CDR2: SQVTM, ANQGSEA. The CDR3 runs 14 residues. Trimming pared 5 bases from V and 3 bases from J, leaving 13 bases between. CDR3 amino acids: CSVSDKAHTGELFF. The DNA for the CDR3 is TGCAGCGTTTCGGACAAGGCGCACACCGGGGAGCTGTTTTTT.

The J gene is TRBJ2-3, the V gene TRBV5-1; D is undetermined. Between the trimmed V and J ends, which lost 3 bases and 0 bases, there was a span of 8 bases. This CDR3 spans 14 amino acids. Germline-derived CDR1 and CDR2 are SGHRS and YFSETQ. Written as DNA, the CDR3 is TGCGCCAGCAGCTGGAAGGACAGCACAGATACGCAGTATTTT. This sequence encodes CASSWKDSTDTQYF.

For this clonotype: Lacking the conserved final phenylalanine or tryptophan, this CDR3 likely reflects a read error. This chain links TRBV11-2 with TRBJ2-1; a possible D gene is TRBD1 (5 bases). The CDR3 totals 16 residues. Germline values: CDR1 SGHAT, CDR2 FQNNGV. CDR3 region: CTSSLDEDKTDNEQFL. Written as DNA, the CDR3 is TGTACCAGTAGCTTAGATGAAGACAAGACAGACAATGAGCAGTTCTTA.

The J gene is TRBJ2-7, the V gene TRBV11-2; D call uncertain. This CDR3 is 15 amino acids long. Germline V gene data show CDR1 as SGHAT and CDR2 as FQNNGV. The CDR3 sequence: CVSSPWASSSYEQYF. The CDR3 coding sequence is TGTGTCAGTAGCCCTTGGGCTAGTAGTTCCTACGAGCAGTACTTC.

The chain combines TRBV5-1 with TRBJ2-2, with D unresolved. The V gene lost 4 bases and the J gene lost 2 bases, with 12 bases spanning the gap. Germline lookup yields CDR1 SGHRS and CDR2 YFSETQ. This CDR3 is built from 15 residues. CDR3 DNA sequence: TGCGCCAGCAGCATGACTGGCGGTAACACCGGGGAGCTGTTTTTT. Protein: CASSMTGGNTGELFF.